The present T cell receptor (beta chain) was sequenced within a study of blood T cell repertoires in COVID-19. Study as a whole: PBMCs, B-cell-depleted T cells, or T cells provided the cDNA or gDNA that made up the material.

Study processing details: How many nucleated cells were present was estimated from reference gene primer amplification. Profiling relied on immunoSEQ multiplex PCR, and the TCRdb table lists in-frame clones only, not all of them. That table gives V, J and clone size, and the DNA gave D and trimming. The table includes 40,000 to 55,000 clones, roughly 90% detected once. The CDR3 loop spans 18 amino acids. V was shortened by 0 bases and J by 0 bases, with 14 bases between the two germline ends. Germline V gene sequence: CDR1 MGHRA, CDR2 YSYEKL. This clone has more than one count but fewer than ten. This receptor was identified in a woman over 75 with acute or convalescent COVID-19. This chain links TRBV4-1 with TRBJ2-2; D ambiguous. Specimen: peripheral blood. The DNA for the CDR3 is TGCGCCAGCAGCCAAGATCCCCCAGAAAACCCGAACACCGGGGAGCTGTTTTTT. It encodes CASSQDPPENPNTGELFF.